This TCR beta chain was profiled in a study of blood T cell repertoires in COVID-19. Study-wide background: In each case, the material was cDNA or gDNA derived from T cells, B-cell-depleted T cells, or PBMCs.

Germline V CDR1 and CDR2: SNHLY, FYNNEI. After removal of 4 bases from V and 1 base from J, the junction contained 4 bases not matched to a gene. The CDR3 covers 15 residues. The assay was immunoSEQ multiplex PCR, and TCRdb's table has in-frame clones only and misses some. The sample consists of about 140,000 clones, 80% to 90% of them appearing once. The receptor's source is an elderly woman with acute or convalescent COVID-19. This chain joins TRBV2 and TRBJ2-5; the match to TRBD2 covers 9 bases. The sequenced sample consisted of peripheral blood. The DNA of the CDR3 is TGTGCCAGCAGTGGCCTAGCGGGGACCCAAGAGACCCAGTACTTC. This codes for CASSGLAGTQETQYF.